These 18 T cell receptor beta chains were all obtained from the same sample, sequenced in a study of Ad26.COV2.S vaccination and SARS-CoV-2 variants. Method: immunoSEQ multiplex PCR; TCRdb's copy keeps in-frame clones and lacks some. Here the sample spans hundreds of thousands of clones, approximately 81% being singletons. Regarding treatment: about 20 received Ad26.COV2.S at low or high dose, single or two shots; roughly 5 received placebo; per-sample allocation not given. Sample collection was performed on day 63 after the first vaccine or placebo injection. The sequencing here drew on peripheral blood, taken in a trial of Ad26.COV2.S vaccine versus placebo. The receptors were gathered from a person between 18 and 65 years old who received the Ad26.COV2.S COVID-19 vaccine or a placebo.

The chain joins TRBV19 to TRBJ1-2; 7 bases map to TRBD1. This CDR3 has 13 residues. Losses at the gene ends were 3 bases for V and 7 bases for J; bases not matched to a gene: 5. Germline CDR1 and CDR2: LNHDA and SQIVND (reference sequence). The CDR3 reads CASSMEGASGYTF. CDR3 in DNA: TGTGCCAGTAGTATGGAGGGGGCGAGTGGCTACACCTTC.

The chain combines TRBV7-9 with TRBJ2-2; 7 bases are a match to TRBD2. The V and J ends lost 5 bases and 1 base, in that order; junction bases with no gene match: 7. There are 16 residues in the CDR3. From germline, CDR1 is SEHNR and CDR2 FQNEAQ (reference sequence). The DNA for the CDR3 is TGTGCCAGCAGCCCATCCCCTAGCGGGAACACCGGGGAGCTGTTTTTT. Amino acids: CASSPSPSGNTGELFF.

Written as DNA, the CDR3 is TGTGCCAGTAGTATATCGGGGAGCAGGGATACGCAGTATTTT. Its translation is CASSISGSRDTQYF. The chain joins TRBV19 to TRBJ2-3, with D tentatively TRBD2 (5 bases). The CDR3 totals 14 residues. Trimming left V 2 bases short and J 6 bases short, with 12 bases between. Looked up from germline, CDR1 is LNHDA and CDR2 is SQIVND (reference sequence).

V and J are TRBV19 and TRBJ2-7; possibly TRBD2 for D (6 bases). Germline lookup yields CDR1 LNHDA and CDR2 SQIVND (reference sequence). The length of the CDR3 is 14 residues. The germline V and J ends were trimmed by 5 bases and 6 bases, with 17 bases remaining between them. CDR3 loop: CASSLFGSRREQYF. CDR3 sequence (DNA): TGTGCCAGTAGTCTTTTCGGGAGTCGACGCGAGCAGTACTTC.

The chain employs TRBV3-1 (or the pseudogene TRBV3-2) and TRBJ2-1; 11 bases line up with TRBD2. The germline V gene has CDR1 LGHDT and CDR2 YNNKEL (reference sequence). Unmatched junction bases numbered 5, after V lost 4 bases and J lost 0 bases. The CDR3 covers 17 residues. CDR3 sequence (DNA): TGTGCCAGCAGCCCGGAGACTAGCGGGAACTCCTACAATGAGCAGTTCTTC. This translates into CASSPETSGNSYNEQFF.

On this clone: The junction departs from germline at one end; a sequencing error may be responsible. The chain is built from TRBV7-7 and TRBJ1-4, with D unclear. The CDR3 length is 15 residues. Per germline, CDR1 SSHAT and CDR2 FNYEAQ (reference sequence). CDR3 residues: CASSSGSKRGEKLFF. The CDR3 DNA sequence: TGTGCTAGCAGCTCCGGGTCGAAACGAGGTGAAAAACTGTTTTTT.

The CDR3 here is CASSGKGAGYEQYF. CDR3 in DNA: TGCGCCAGCAGCGGGAAGGGGGCTGGGTACGAGCAGTACTTC. The chain recombines TRBV5-1 with TRBJ2-7, with TRBD1 matching over 7 bases. Germline V CDR1 and CDR2: SGHRS, YFSETQ. The junction had 8 bases not matched to a gene; V was cut back by 4 bases and J by 4 bases. The CDR3 covers 14 residues.

This chain connects TRBV5-1 to TRBJ2-5, with TRBD1 identical over 8 bases. The V and J ends lost 2 bases and 3 bases, in that order; junction bases with no gene match: 6. CDR1 is SGHRS, CDR2 YFSETQ, per germline. The CDR3 runs to 15 residues. As DNA, the CDR3 is TGCGCCAGCAGCTTTATCCCAGGGGGCGAAGAGACCCAGTACTTC. Translated: CASSFIPGGEETQYF.

The gene calls are TRBV12-5 and TRBJ2-1; TRBD1 aligns across 10 bases. Germline V lookup: CDR1 LGHNT, CDR2 FRNRAP. Trimming removed 4 bases from V and 2 bases from J; junction bases left unmatched: 5. This CDR3 contains 16 residues. The CDR3 nucleotides are TGTGCTAGTGGTTCCATCGGACAGGGGGCCTACAATGAGCAGTTCTTC. Its protein product is CASGSIGQGAYNEQFF.

V and J are TRBV5-6 and TRBJ2-3; TRBD1 or TRBD2 may be the D gene (5 bases each). Trimming took off 1 base at V and 3 bases at J, with 18 bases between the two ends. Per germline, CDR1 SGHDT and CDR2 YYEEEE. The CDR3 sequence is 17 residues long. CDR3: CASSLLVGGEGTDTQYF. CDR3 coding DNA: TGTGCCAGCAGCTTGTTGGTTGGGGGAGAAGGAACAGATACGCAGTATTTT.

The chain is built from TRBV2 and TRBJ1-6, with D perhaps TRBD1 (6 bases). V was clipped by 10 bases and J by 6 bases, with 22 bases between them. Germline-derived CDR1 and CDR2 are SNHLY and FYNNEI. The length of the CDR3 is 16 residues. CDR3 in amino acids: CATLPLGTGINSPLHF. CDR3 nucleotide sequence: TGTGCCACCCTGCCCCTTGGAACAGGGATTAATTCACCCCTCCACTTT.

This rearrangement joins TRBV5-1 to TRBJ2-3; 8 bases fit TRBD2. J gave up 6 bases and V 2 bases, and 8 bases lay outside the gene matches. Germline V CDR1 and CDR2: SGHRS, YFSETQ. The length of the CDR3 is 15 residues. CDR3 sequence (DNA): TGCGCCAGCAGCTTTGCGGGAGGAGGGTCGGATACGCAGTATTTT. Translated, it gives CASSFAGGGSDTQYF.

The chain uses TRBV12-3 or TRBV12-4 and TRBJ1-1, with unresolved D. The CDR3 sequence is 13 residues long. Trimming left V 6 bases short and J 0 bases short, with 8 bases between. CDR3 bases: TGTGCCAGCAGGGCCCAGATGAACACTGAAGCTTTCTTT. Translating it yields CASRAQMNTEAFF.

This clone has just a few counts. J is TRBJ2-5 and V is TRBV2; weak D call: TRBD1 (5 bases). Trimming removed 4 bases at V and 4 bases at J, with 10 bases between. Germline V gene sequence: CDR1 SNHLY, CDR2 FYNNEI. There are 13 residues in the CDR3. CDR3 amino acids: CASSVRVSETQYF. CDR3 nucleotides: TGTGCCAGCAGTGTCAGGGTTTCAGAGACCCAGTACTTC.

The rearrangement uses TRBV5-4 and TRBJ2-1; 7 bases align to TRBD2. Germline V gives CDR1 SGHNT, CDR2 YYREEE (reference sequence). V lost 4 bases and J lost 5; bases outside the gene matches: 9. The CDR3 runs 15 residues. This chain's CDR3 is CASSSIVSGDNEQFF. The CDR3 DNA reads TGTGCCAGCAGCAGCATTGTAAGCGGGGACAATGAGCAGTTCTTC.

V and J are TRBV14 and TRBJ1-1; D unresolved. This CDR3 is 15 amino acids long. Germline CDR1 reads SGHDN; CDR2 reads FVKESK. The V gene lost 0 bases and the J gene lost 2 bases, with 10 bases spanning the gap. The CDR3 region is CASSQDWGGNTEAFF. CDR3 in DNA: TGTGCCAGCAGCCAAGATTGGGGTGGAAACACTGAAGCTTTCTTT.

This chain uses TRBV7-2 with TRBJ1-3; a weak D match, TRBD1 (5 bases). Germline-derived CDR1 and CDR2 are SGHTA and FQGNSA. V lost 5 bases and J lost 4, with 12 bases in between. The CDR3 is 14 residues long. CDR3 loop: CASSLGTVGNTIYF. The CDR3 DNA sequence: TGTGCCAGCAGCCTGGGGACGGTCGGAAACACCATATATTTT.

V and J are TRBV12-5 and TRBJ1-2; D might be TRBD1 (5 bases). Germline CDR1 LGHNT, CDR2 FRNRAP. There are 16 residues in the CDR3. The V gene lost 0 bases and the J gene lost 4 bases, with 15 bases spanning the gap. The CDR3: CASGLVPGRVIYGYTF. CDR3 coding DNA: TGTGCTAGTGGTTTGGTACCGGGACGGGTGATCTATGGCTACACCTTC.